The present T cell receptor (beta chain) was sequenced within a study of T cell responses to AZD1222 COVID-19 vaccine. Study observations and caveats: The CD4 TCRs associated with vaccination extended across spike and predominated at 160-218 and 743-854. Targeting of unmutated variant regions was reportedly seen in nearly half of spike-specific TCRs. An increase in Spike-specific TCR breadth and depth was observed after two AZD1222 doses.

On this clone itself: The antigen remains unidentified.

The data were produced by immunoSEQ multiplex PCR, yet TCRdb's version contains in-frame clones alone and is incomplete. In the table there are roughly 120,000 clones, roughly 88% of which are singletons. Trimming stripped 5 bases from V and 0 bases from J, with 5 bases between. This CDR3 is built from 14 residues. Germline-derived CDR1 and CDR2 are LNHNV and YYDKDF (reference sequence). The specimen was peripheral blood, collected on day 0 of MenACWY control vaccination. The chain links TRBV15 to TRBJ2-6; D unclear. The clonotype originates from an adult in good health. In DNA form, the CDR3 reads TGTGCCACCAGCCTCTACTCTGGGGCCAACGTCCTGACTTTC. Protein product: CATSLYSGANVLTF.